The 25 T cell receptor beta chains below were found in one sample sequenced in a study of blood T cell repertoires in COVID-19 (TCRdb year 2020). Libraries were made using the immunoSEQ multiplex PCR assay. This is the immuneACCESS table as TCRdb keeps it, with only in-frame sequences that have V and J called. A part of the clones is gone; compared with another copy, unresolved V genes explain less than half, and the rest is unexplained. In this sample the table shows under 450,000 clones, approximately 88% of which occur a single time. The top ten constitute around 12% of the sample. Sequencing was carried out using peripheral blood. The receptors originated from a woman between 50 and 59 years old with COVID-19, enrolled during active disease.

The chain is built from TRBV11-2 and TRBJ1-2; D remains ambiguous. V lost 0 bases and J lost 7, with 15 bases in between. The CDR3 covers 15 residues. The germline gives CDR1 SGHAT, CDR2 FQNNGV. This chain's CDR3 is CASSLEGDSLGGYTF. CDR3 DNA sequence: TGTGCCAGCAGCTTAGAGGGCGACTCACTAGGTGGCTACACCTTC.

V gene TRBV11-2 combines with J gene TRBJ2-7; D gene ambiguous. V was cut by 4 bases and J by 4 bases, with 11 bases left in between. CDR3 length equals 13 residues. Germline V gene lookup returns CDR1 SGHAT and CDR2 FQNNGV. CDR3 coding DNA: TGTGCCAGCAGCTCCGTAAGCAGGTACGAGCAGTACTTC. It is translated as CASSSVSRYEQYF.

The genes are TRBV12-3 or TRBV12-4 and TRBJ1-3; tentatively, D is TRBD1 (5 bases). The V end was cut by 7 bases, the J end by 2 bases, with 9 bases between. This CDR3 has 13 amino acids. CDR3 loop: CASNIGAGNTIYF. The CDR3 nucleotides read TGTGCCAGCAATATAGGGGCTGGAAACACCATATATTTT.

The chain links TRBV27 to TRBJ2-2; TRBD1 aligns across 12 bases. The trim removed 8 bases at V and 5 bases at J, leaving 9 bases unmatched. In germline, CDR1 is MNHEY, CDR2 SMNVEV (reference sequence). The length of the CDR3 is 16 residues. This chain's CDR3 is CASAPGQGARTGELFF. CDR3 bases: TGTGCCAGCGCTCCGGGACAGGGGGCTCGAACCGGGGAGCTGTTTTTT.

The genes are TRBV4-1 and TRBJ2-3; TRBD1 matches 10 bases. This CDR3 has 16 residues. J lost 4 bases, V lost 3 bases, and 7 bases had no gene match. CDR1 is MGHRA, CDR2 YSYEKL, per germline. Here the CDR3 reads CASSHSTGGTSDTQYF. For the CDR3, the DNA is TGCGCCAGCAGCCATTCGACAGGGGGCACTTCAGATACGCAGTATTTT.

The chain employs TRBV5-4 and TRBJ2-5; D unresolved. Germline V gene sequence: CDR1 SGHNT, CDR2 YYREEE (reference sequence). Between the trimmed V and J ends, which lost 0 bases and 3 bases, there was a span of 6 bases. The CDR3 extends over 13 amino acids. CDR3 protein: CASSLGQKETQYF. The CDR3 DNA sequence: TGTGCCAGCAGCTTGGGCCAGAAAGAGACCCAGTACTTC.

This chain links TRBV6-6 with TRBJ2-1, with 15 positions matching TRBD2. V was pared by 5 bases and J by 5 bases, with 7 bases of the junction left unmatched. CDR1 MNHNY and CDR2 SVGAGI come from the germline V gene (reference sequence). This CDR3 is 17 amino acids long. The CDR3 region has the DNA TGTGCCAGCAGTCACCGGACTAGCGGGGGGGCCCACAATGAGCAGTTCTTC. Translation gives CASSHRTSGGAHNEQFF.

The chain recombines TRBV7-8 with TRBJ2-7; 9 bases agree with TRBD1. J was trimmed by 1 base and V by 3 bases; bases with no gene match: 7. Germline CDR1 reads SGHVS; CDR2 reads FQNEAQ. The CDR3 has 16 residues. This CDR3 reads CASSFSGTGTSYEQYF. The CDR3, as DNA: TGTGCCAGCAGCTTTTCCGGGACAGGGACTTCCTACGAGCAGTACTTC. The complete variable domain, with remaining parts taken from reference TRBV7-8 and TRBJ2-7, reads GAGVSQSPRYKVAKRGQDVALRCDPISGHVSLFWYQQALGQGPEFLTYFQNEAQLDKSGLPSDRFFAERPEGSVSTLKIQRTQQEDSAVYLCASSFSGTGTSYEQYFGPGTRLTVT.

The rearrangement joins TRBV11-2 to TRBJ2-1, with 8 bases that match TRBD1. V lost 3 bases, J lost 0 bases, and 1 base stayed unmatched. Germline loops: CDR1 SGHAT, CDR2 FQNNGV. The CDR3 spans 15 residues. CDR3 coding DNA: TGTGCCAGCAGCTTGACAGGGGACTCCTACAATGAGCAGTTCTTC. Its protein product is CASSLTGDSYNEQFF.

This chain connects TRBV5-1 to TRBJ2-7; the match to TRBD2 covers 8 bases. This CDR3 is 16 amino acids long. Trimming cost V 1 base and J 5 bases; bases outside gene matches: 11. Germline V lookup: CDR1 SGHRS, CDR2 YFSETQ. CDR3 in amino acids: CASSLNLAGGSDEQYF. In nucleotides, the CDR3 is TGCGCCAGCAGCTTGAATCTAGCGGGCGGCTCGGACGAGCAGTACTTC.

V is TRBV6-5 and J is TRBJ1-2; TRBD1 matches at 7 bases. The CDR3 consists of 13 residues. Germline V gene lookup returns CDR1 MNHEY and CDR2 SVGAGI. V trimming: 6 bases; J trimming: 5 bases; junction bases outside the gene matches: 6. CDR3 protein: CASSGQARYGYTF. CDR3 coding DNA: TGTGCCAGCAGCGGACAGGCTCGGTATGGCTACACCTTC.

The CDR3 is CASRTVPGQGSGPDTQYF. CDR3 DNA sequence: TGTGCCAGCAGAACCGTCCCGGGACAGGGTTCGGGGCCAGATACGCAGTATTTT. The chain is built from TRBV2 and TRBJ2-3, with 9 bases fitting TRBD1. The CDR3 contains 18 residues. CDR1 SNHLY and CDR2 FYNNEI come from the germline V gene. J gave up 4 bases and V 6 bases, and 17 bases lay outside the gene matches.

V is TRBV18 and J is TRBJ1-2, with D hard to call. V lost 6 bases and J 4 bases, leaving 15 bases between the germline ends. The CDR3 runs to 14 residues. Germline CDR1 KGHSH, CDR2 LQKENI. The CDR3 bases are TGTGCCAGCTCTCCCCCACTAGGGTTCTATGGCTACACCTTC. Its protein product is CASSPPLGFYGYTF.

The chain joins TRBV7-6 to TRBJ2-3; maybe TRBD2 (7 bases). Trimming removed 1 base at V and 2 bases at J, with 10 bases between. Germline assignment: CDR1 SGHVS and CDR2 FNYEAQ. The CDR3 covers 15 residues. As DNA, the CDR3 is TGTGCCAGCAGCTTAGTCCGGGGGGCCACAGATACGCAGTATTTT. Protein sequence: CASSLVRGATDTQYF.

This clone was picked up one time. V and J are TRBV5-1 and TRBJ2-7, with D possibly TRBD1 on 6 matching bases. CDR1 is SGHRS, CDR2 YFSETQ, per germline. The CDR3 is made up of 14 amino acids. V shed 0 bases and J shed 6 bases, with 13 bases lying between them. CDR3: CASSLAGQGGEQYF. The CDR3 coding sequence is TGCGCCAGCAGCTTGGCGGGACAAGGGGGCGAGCAGTACTTC.

This chain uses TRBV6-5 with TRBJ2-3, with 7 bases that match TRBD1. Per germline, CDR1 MNHEY and CDR2 SVGAGI. The V and J ends lost 4 bases and 1 base, in that order; junction bases with no gene match: 5. The CDR3 sequence is 15 residues long. In DNA form, the CDR3 reads TGTGCCAGCAGTTCGGGACAGACTGGCACAGATACGCAGTATTTT. As protein: CASSSGQTGTDTQYF.

DNA of the CDR3: TGTGCCAGCAGCTTTTTAGGGGGGGCGGCCGATGAGCAGTTCTTC. Translating gives CASSFLGGAADEQFF. This chain connects TRBV7-2 to TRBJ2-1; TRBD2 might be the D (7 bases). Trimming pared 3 bases from V and 8 bases from J, leaving 17 bases between. Germline CDR1 and CDR2: SGHTA and FQGNSA. The CDR3 runs to 15 residues.

V gene TRBV19 combines with J gene TRBJ1-4; D not certain. V was shortened by 7 bases and J by 8 bases, with 17 bases between the two germline ends. Germline loops: CDR1 LNHDA, CDR2 SQIVND (reference sequence). This CDR3 is built from 14 residues. As DNA, the CDR3 is TGTGCCAGTACCCATGATCTCCGAGGGGAAAAACTGTTTTTT. Protein product: CASTHDLRGEKLFF.

This chain connects TRBV7-2 to TRBJ1-5, with a possible D match to TRBD1 (6 bases). The V gene's germline CDR1 is SGHTA and CDR2 FQGNSA. V shed 6 bases and J shed 7 bases, with 13 bases lying between them. The CDR3 totals 13 residues. CDR3 region: CASSYKGGQPQHF. The CDR3, as DNA: TGTGCCAGCAGTTACAAGGGGGGGCAGCCCCAGCATTTT.

This chain joins TRBV2 and TRBJ1-3; 7 bases line up with TRBD1. The CDR3 consists of 15 residues. Germline V gene sequence: CDR1 SNHLY, CDR2 FYNNEI. The ends lost 6 bases at V and 4 bases at J; junction bases unmatched: 9. The CDR3 nucleotides read TGTGCCAGCAGCCAGACAGGGTTAGGGGGAAACACCATATATTTT. It translates to CASSQTGLGGNTIYF.

The chain uses TRBV20-1 and TRBJ1-2; 10 nucleotides agree with TRBD1. Germline V lookup: CDR1 DFQATT, CDR2 SNEGSKA (reference sequence). The CDR3 totals 11 residues. Trimming cost V 2 bases and J 12 bases; bases outside gene matches: 3. CDR3 nucleotide sequence: TGCAGTGCTAGAAGACAGGGGGCCAACACCTTC. This encodes CSARRQGANTF.

V gene TRBV29-1 combines with J gene TRBJ1-4, with 8 bases lining up with TRBD1. This CDR3 has 13 amino acids. Germline CDR1 reads SQVTM; CDR2 reads ANQGSEA. Trimming took 6 bases from V and 6 from J; bases not matched to a gene: 6. The DNA of the CDR3 is TGCAGCGTAGCCAGGGGGCGCGATGAAAAACTGTTTTTT. Its translation: CSVARGRDEKLFF. Supplemented by reference TRBV29-1 and TRBJ1-4, the full variable domain reads SAVISQKPSRDICQRGTSLTIQCQVDSQVTMMFWYRQQPGQSLTLIATANQGSEATYESGFVIDKFPISRPNLTFSTLTVSNMSPEDSSIYLCSVARGRDEKLFFGSGTQLSVL.

This rearrangement joins TRBV7-9 to TRBJ1-3, with D unresolved. Germline CDR1 reads SEHNR; CDR2 reads FQNEAQ (reference sequence). V was shortened by 3 bases and J by 0 bases, with 18 bases between the two germline ends. This CDR3 spans 18 amino acids. The CDR3 sequence: CASSFFGVPRSSGNTIYF. The CDR3 DNA is TGTGCCAGCAGCTTTTTCGGGGTCCCAAGAAGCTCTGGAAACACCATATATTTT.

This rearrangement joins TRBV9 to TRBJ2-3, with 7 bases aligning to TRBD1. The CDR3 contains 14 residues. Germline V gives CDR1 SGDLS, CDR2 YYNGEE. Trimming took 3 bases from V and 2 from J; bases not matched to a gene: 3. CDR3 in DNA: TGTGCCAGCAGCGCGACAGGGCACACAGATACGCAGTATTTT. Encoded protein: CASSATGHTDTQYF.

This chain uses TRBV2 with TRBJ2-5; 11 bases fit TRBD2. The CDR3 is made up of 15 amino acids. The junction had 7 bases not matched to a gene; V was cut back by 6 bases and J by 4 bases. The germline V gene has CDR1 SNHLY and CDR2 FYNNEI. CDR3 loop: CASRETSGGGETQYF. Written as DNA, the CDR3 is TGTGCCAGCAGGGAAACTAGCGGGGGAGGAGAGACCCAGTACTTC.